One sample yielded the 22 T cell receptor beta chains listed below, sequenced in a study of blood T cell repertoires in COVID-19. Sequencing used immunoSEQ multiplex PCR; TCRdb keeps in-frame clones, though not all of them. The sample lists 300,000 or so clones, roughly 90% occurring once. The specimen sequenced was peripheral blood. Every receptor here comes from a woman in her thirties with COVID-19, enrolled during active disease.

This chain links TRBV19 with TRBJ1-4, with D uncertain. The germline V gene encodes CDR1 LNHDA and CDR2 SQIVND (reference sequence). The CDR3 sequence is 17 residues long. V was cut by 3 bases and J by 1 base, with 15 bases left in between. For the CDR3, the DNA is TGTGCCAGTAGTATTCTGGGAGCCTCAGGAACTAATGAAAAACTGTTTTTT. Amino acid sequence: CASSILGASGTNEKLFF.

The chain combines TRBV18 with TRBJ2-1, with a tentative D call TRBD1 (6 bases). CDR3 length: 16 residues. V lost 4 bases and J 2 bases, leaving 15 bases between the germline ends. Germline lookup yields CDR1 KGHSH and CDR2 LQKENI. The CDR3 reads CASSLSQGVAYNEQFF. In DNA form, the CDR3 reads TGTGCCAGCTCACTCTCACAGGGTGTCGCCTACAATGAGCAGTTCTTC.

V is TRBV29-1 and J is TRBJ2-4, with TRBD1 matching over 8 bases. The V gene end was trimmed by 4 bases and the J gene end by 6 bases; junction bases not matched to a gene: 5. The CDR3 loop spans 13 amino acids. Germline CDR1 is SQVTM and CDR2 is ANQGSEA. The CDR3 DNA is TGCAGCGTTGGGGGTACAGGGGGAAACATTCAGTACTTC. Translated: CSVGGTGGNIQYF.

The CDR3 loop is CASSLDGLANQPQHF. The CDR3 DNA reads TGCGCCAGCAGCTTGGATGGGTTAGCAAATCAGCCCCAGCATTTT. The chain carries TRBV5-1 and TRBJ1-5; D unclear. Trimming stripped 0 bases from V and 4 bases from J, with 11 bases between. The length of the CDR3 is 15 residues. CDR1 and CDR2 from the germline V gene are SGHRS and YFSETQ. Complete variable domain (other parts from reference TRBV5-1 and TRBJ1-5): KAGVTQTPRYLIKTRGQQVTLSCSPISGHRSVSWYQQTPGQGLQFLFEYFSETQRNKGNFPGRFSGRQFSNSRSEMNVSTLELGDSALYLCASSLDGLANQPQHFGDGTRLSIL.

V and J are TRBV9 and TRBJ2-3; D is possibly TRBD1 (6 bases). Trimming took 0 bases from V and 0 from J, leaving 11 bases between them. The CDR3 contains 16 residues. Germline values: CDR1 SGDLS, CDR2 YYNGEE. Here the CDR3 reads CASSVELGASTDTQYF. CDR3 nucleotides: TGTGCCAGCAGCGTAGAGCTGGGGGCGAGCACAGATACGCAGTATTTT.

V usage is TRBV28 and J usage is TRBJ1-2, with 10 bases fitting TRBD1. Looked up from germline, CDR1 is MDHEN and CDR2 is SYDVKM. J gave up 8 bases and V 1 base, and 13 bases lay outside the gene matches. The CDR3 length is 17 residues. The CDR3 is CASSLLDRDRGLWGYTF. The CDR3 DNA reads as TGTGCCAGCAGTTTATTAGACCGGGACAGGGGACTTTGGGGCTACACCTTC.

This clone was detected once. The J gene is TRBJ2-7, the V gene TRBV5-1; D remains ambiguous. Trimming shortened V by 3 bases and J by 5 bases, and 6 bases separated the two germline ends. The CDR3 spans 11 residues. Germline CDR1 and CDR2: SGHRS and YFSETQ. CDR3 bases: TGCGCCAGCAGCTCCTCAGACGAGCAGTACTTC. Translation: CASSSSDEQYF.

This rearrangement joins TRBV27 to TRBJ2-5; weak D call: TRBD2 (5 bases). CDR1 is MNHEY and CDR2 is SMNVEV in the germline V gene (reference sequence). Trimming took off 6 bases at V and 7 bases at J, with 15 bases between the two ends. The length of the CDR3 is 13 residues. In DNA form, the CDR3 reads TGTGCCAGCAGCCCGACGGGGAGTGGGACCCAGTACTTC. Protein: CASSPTGSGTQYF.

The chain employs TRBV9 and TRBJ1-6; D remains ambiguous. The CDR3 runs to 14 residues. The germline gives CDR1 SGDLS, CDR2 YYNGEE. V lost 3 bases and J lost 5, with 9 bases in between. CDR3 protein: CASSARENNSPLHF. The CDR3 DNA sequence: TGTGCCAGCAGCGCCCGGGAGAATAATTCACCCCTCCACTTT. Looking up the rest from reference TRBV9 and TRBJ1-6 gives the full variable domain: DSGVTQTPKHLITATGQRVTLRCSPRSGDLSVYWYQQSLDQGLQFLIQYYNGEERAKGNILERFSAQQFPDLHSELNLSSLELGDSALYFCASSARENNSPLHFGNGTRLTVT.

Only a few counts were recorded for this clone. The gene calls are TRBV7-9 and TRBJ2-5; TRBD2 matches at 13 bases. Germline V gives CDR1 SEHNR, CDR2 FQNEAQ (reference sequence). V lost 4 bases to trimming and J lost 4 bases; unmatched junction nucleotides: 9. CDR3 size: 17 residues. The CDR3 reads CASSSQEGLAGRETQYF. CDR3 bases: TGTGCCAGCAGCTCTCAGGAGGGACTAGCGGGACGAGAGACCCAGTACTTC. Together with reference TRBV7-9 and TRBJ2-5, the CDR3 gives the full variable domain: DTGVSQNPRHKITKRGQNVTFRCDPISEHNRLYWYRQTLGQGPEFLTYFQNEAQLEKSRLLSDRFSAERPKGSFSTLEIQRTEQGDSAMYLCASSSQEGLAGRETQYFGPGTRLLVL.

The J gene is TRBJ2-3, the V gene TRBV29-1, with 9 bases aligning to TRBD1. Unmatched junction bases numbered 3, after V lost 5 bases and J lost 0 bases. This CDR3 has 14 residues. In germline, CDR1 is SQVTM, CDR2 ANQGSEA. CDR3 DNA sequence: TGCAGCGTTAAGGGGACAGGGAGCACAGATACGCAGTATTTT. This encodes CSVKGTGSTDTQYF.

CDR3 coding DNA: TGTGCCAGCAGTTTCACACCCCCCGGAGAGGAGTACAATGAGCAGTTCTTC. It codes for CASSFTPPGEEYNEQFF. V and J are TRBV27 and TRBJ2-1; D is ambiguous. The CDR3 has 17 amino acids. The germline V and J ends were trimmed by 3 bases and 4 bases, with 19 bases remaining between them. Germline-derived CDR1 and CDR2 are MNHEY and SMNVEV (reference sequence).

The genes are TRBV6-2 or TRBV6-3 and TRBJ2-7, with 8 bases identical to TRBD1. In germline, CDR1 is MNHEY, CDR2 SVGEGT. Losses at the gene ends were 1 base for V and 5 bases for J; bases not matched to a gene: 10. The CDR3 consists of 16 residues. CDR3: CASSYWAGGARDEQYF. The CDR3 DNA reads as TGTGCCAGCAGTTACTGGGCAGGGGGCGCGAGGGACGAGCAGTACTTC.

This chain uses TRBV29-1 with TRBJ1-1; 7 bases are a match to TRBD1. V lost 4 bases, J lost 3 bases, and 5 bases stayed unmatched. The CDR3 is 13 amino acids. Germline lookup yields CDR1 SQVTM and CDR2 ANQGSEA. CDR3 loop: CSVGKGAYTEAFF. CDR3 nucleotide sequence: TGCAGCGTTGGTAAGGGGGCCTACACTGAAGCTTTCTTT.

DNA for the CDR3: TGTGCCAGCAGTTTAAGCTGGACAACCCAAGAGACCCAGTACTTC. It specifies CASSLSWTTQETQYF. The genes are TRBV27 and TRBJ2-5; D possibly corresponds to TRBD1 (5 bases). The V gene lost 2 bases and the J gene lost 1 base, with 11 bases spanning the gap. This CDR3 has 15 residues. Germline CDR1 is MNHEY and CDR2 is SMNVEV (reference sequence).

CDR3 in amino acids: CASSLVAGFLGDTGELFF. The CDR3 coding sequence is TGTGCCAGCAGCTTAGTAGCAGGTTTTTTAGGGGACACCGGGGAGCTGTTTTTT. The chain recombines TRBV11-2 with TRBJ2-2; D possibly corresponds to TRBD1 (5 bases). Looked up from germline, CDR1 is SGHAT and CDR2 is FQNNGV. Trimming took 1 base from V and 3 from J, leaving 18 bases between them. The CDR3 loop spans 18 amino acids. The complete variable domain, with remaining parts taken from reference TRBV11-2 and TRBJ2-2, reads EAGVAQSPRYKIIEKRQSVAFWCNPISGHATLYWYQQILGQGPKLLIQFQNNGVVDDSQLPKDRFSAERLKGVDSTLKIQPAKLEDSAVYLCASSLVAGFLGDTGELFFGEGSRLTVL.

The chain employs TRBV5-1 and TRBJ2-5; 7 nucleotides align to TRBD2. Germline V gives CDR1 SGHRS, CDR2 YFSETQ. V gave up 3 bases and J gave up 5 bases; unmatched junction bases: 7. The CDR3 has 14 residues. CDR3 nucleotide sequence: TGCGCCAGCAGCTCGGCGGGGGTCACGGAGACCCAGTACTTC. This encodes CASSSAGVTETQYF. The full variable domain, in which reference TRBV5-1 and TRBJ2-5 provide the parts outside the CDR3, is KAGVTQTPRYLIKTRGQQVTLSCSPISGHRSVSWYQQTPGQGLQFLFEYFSETQRNKGNFPGRFSGRQFSNSRSEMNVSTLELGDSALYLCASSSAGVTETQYFGPGTRLLVL.

V is TRBV9 and J is TRBJ1-3; no definite D call. Germline CDR1 and CDR2: SGDLS and YYNGEE. The V end was cut by 1 base, the J end by 0 bases, with 5 bases between. CDR3 length equals 14 residues. The CDR3 DNA follows: TGTGCCAGCAGCGTATACAGCTCTGGAAACACCATATATTTT. Residues: CASSVYSSGNTIYF.

The chain is built from TRBV18 and TRBJ2-7; the match to TRBD1 covers 10 bases. The CDR3 is 15 amino acids. V lost 3 bases and J lost 2; bases outside the gene matches: 4. Germline V gives CDR1 KGHSH, CDR2 LQKENI. The CDR3, as DNA: TGTGCCAGCTCACCCGGACAGGGGGGTACCTACGAGCAGTACTTC. The encoded protein is CASSPGQGGTYEQYF.

This clone has a handful of counts. DNA for the CDR3: TGTGCCAGCAGACAGCCGAATTCACCCCTCCACTTT. This encodes CASRQPNSPLHF. V gene TRBV28 combines with J gene TRBJ1-6; D not resolved. V was cut by 6 bases and J by 7 bases, with 7 bases left in between. This CDR3 region has 12 residues. Germline V gene sequence: CDR1 MDHEN, CDR2 SYDVKM.

V usage is TRBV19 and J usage is TRBJ1-3; D gene unclear. This CDR3 spans 15 amino acids. Trimming took off 1 base at V and 0 bases at J, with 7 bases between the two ends. CDR1 LNHDA and CDR2 SQIVND come from the germline V gene (reference sequence). CDR3: CASSIGQSSGNTIYF. The CDR3 nucleotides are TGTGCCAGTAGTATAGGGCAGTCCTCTGGAAACACCATATATTTT.

The gene calls are TRBV28 and TRBJ1-3; D may be TRBD1 (6 bases). Trimming took 6 bases from V and 4 from J, leaving 10 bases between them. The CDR3 length is 13 residues. CDR1 and CDR2 from the germline V gene are MDHEN and SYDVKM. This chain's CDR3 is CASRRGYGNTIYF. The DNA of the CDR3 is TGTGCCAGCAGGAGGGGGTACGGAAACACCATATATTTT.